This T cell receptor beta chain was documented in a study of T-cell reconstitution after alpha-beta-depleted transplantation in children. Germline values: CDR1 KGHSH, CDR2 LQKENI. There are 13 residues in the CDR3. Trimming shortened V by 1 base and J by 8 bases, and 11 bases separated the two germline ends. Points from the study as a whole: Two months or so post-transplant, alpha-beta T cells reportedly derived from several hundred expanded graft clones. At one year after transplant, newly produced T cells mostly accounted for T-cell counts and diversity.

The sample holds many counts of this clonotype. Antigen specificity is unknown. TCRbeta library preparation incorporated unique molecular identifiers. TCRdb re-derived calls from the PCR reads in MiXCR, one entry per CDR3 protein. The sample lists approximately 44,000 distinct CDR3 sequences, under 6% occurring once. The V call is TRBV18, the J call TRBJ1-1; D gene uncertain. The sequencing here drew on PBMCs, mostly from graft donor cells, taken 60 days after TCRalphabeta/CD19-depleted stem cell transplant. This TCR came from a female patient under 10 years old who had a stem cell transplant for aplastic anemia, so the T cells may come from the graft donor. The CDR3 spells CASSPREDGEAFF. In DNA, the CDR3 is TGTGCCAGCTCACCACGAGAGGACGGAGAAGCTTTCTTT.